This TCR beta chain was identified during a study of blood T cell repertoires in COVID-19. Study-level information: From T cells, B-cell-depleted T cells, or PBMCs came the material, which was cDNA or gDNA.

V was clipped by 2 bases and J by 7 bases; unmatched bases: 2. Germline V gives CDR1 MNHEY, CDR2 SMNVEV (reference sequence). This CDR3 has 13 amino acids. TCRdb's copy holds only in-frame clones and misses some; the assay was immunoSEQ multiplex PCR. The table has 180,000 or so clones, 90% seen once. The receptor's source is a man aged 50 to 59 with acute or convalescent COVID-19. Specimen: peripheral blood. This chain uses TRBV27 with TRBJ2-1; TRBD1 aligns across 7 bases. The CDR3 DNA reads as TGTGCCAGCAGTTTAGACAGGGTAAATGAGCAGTTCTTC. Translating gives CASSLDRVNEQFF.